This is a list of T cell receptor beta chains from one sample in a study of healthy donors' naive CD4 and CD8 T cells. TCRdb re-analysed the reads in MiXCR, keeping a single row per CDR3 protein. The data hold 150,000 to 200,000 distinct CDR3 sequences, with over 60% observed a single time. The material sequenced was naive CD4+ and CD8+ T cells sorted from blood, pooled from several donors. These TCRs come from a pool of human donors in good health; the sample pools cells from several healthy donors. Both conserved end residues are part of each CDR3. The order of the fields is J gene, clone size, V gene, D gene, CDR3 protein, CDR3 DNA. The D gene is left open where the match is weak. A row's size may be missing; if present it is once, few, many or a size class.

>TRBJ1-2|few|TRBV6-5|NA
CASSYSKTGSNYGYTF
TGTGCCAGCAGTTACTCGAAGACAGGATCTAACTATGGCTACACCTTC
>TRBJ2-2|NA|TRBV6-2/TRBV6-3|NA
CASSSVNTGELFF
TGTGCCAGCAGTTCAGTGAACACCGGGGAGCTGTTTTTT
>TRBJ2-7|NA|TRBV6-2/TRBV6-3|NA
CASSYPGLGVYEQYF
TGTGCCAGCAGTTACCCGGGACTGGGGGTTTACGAGCAGTACTTC
>TRBJ2-1|few|TRBV11-1|TRBD2
CASSPSPLAGVYNEQFF
TGTGCCAGCAGCCCAAGCCCCCTAGCGGGAGTCTACAATGAGCAGTTCTTC
>TRBJ2-1|NA|TRBV27|NA
CASSPRQRTSYNEQFF
TGTGCCAGCAGTCCCCGACAGCGTACCTCCTACAATGAGCAGTTCTTC
>TRBJ1-6|NA|TRBV30|NA
CAWSVAEHSPLHF
TGTGCCTGGAGTGTGGCAGAGCATTCACCCCTCCACTTT
>TRBJ2-5|NA|TRBV29-1|TRBD1
CSVGSRGKETQYF
TGCAGCGTTGGGTCCAGGGGGAAAGAGACCCAGTACTTC
>TRBJ2-1|NA|TRBV5-5|NA
CASSLSGRGYNEQFF
TGTGCCAGCAGCTTGTCCGGCAGGGGCTACAATGAGCAGTTCTTC
>TRBJ1-6|NA|TRBV6-2/TRBV6-3|NA
CASSEIRRTNSPLHF
TGTGCCAGCAGCGAAATTCGACGGACTAATTCACCCCTCCACTTT
>TRBJ2-7|NA|TRBV12-3/TRBV12-4|NA
CASSRGRYEQYF
TGTGCCAGTTCCAGGGGAAGGTACGAGCAGTACTTC
>TRBJ2-5|NA|TRBV29-1|TRBD2
CSAGLAGAGETQYF
TGCAGCGCGGGACTAGCGGGAGCGGGGGAGACCCAGTACTTC